These 14 T cell receptor beta chains originate from one sample sequenced in a study of CD8+CD57+ T cells in acquired aplastic anemia listed by TCRdb under 2018. Sequencing was carried out with an Illumina HiSeq 2000. Genomic DNA served as template for TCR beta VDJ combination and CDR3 sequence profiling. Clones were called with MiXCR by TCRdb after fastp trimmed the public reads at Q25, and only in-frame beta chains were retained. Entries are consolidated by CDR3 protein sequence, retaining the most common genes and DNA. The sample profile shows a few hundred thousand distinct CDR3 sequences; around 60% of them were found once. The leading ten clones occupy 25% to 30% of the sample. The sample was sorted CD4+, CD8+, or CD8+CD57+ T cells (not recorded which) from PBMCs. The source of these receptors is a human donor in good health.

The gene calls are TRBV20-1 and TRBJ2-7, with 8 bases identical to TRBD2. V lost 0 bases, J lost 3 bases, and 7 bases stayed unmatched. The CDR3 is made up of 15 amino acids. CDR1 and CDR2 from the germline V gene are DFQATT and SNEGSKA (reference sequence). CDR3 region: CSARDRRGGGYEQYF. CDR3 nucleotides: TGCAGTGCTAGAGATCGCCGGGGGGGAGGCTACGAGCAGTACTTC.

The chain joins TRBV20-1 to TRBJ2-5, with no clear D. The CDR3 sequence is 12 residues long. The germline CDR1 and CDR2 sequences are DFQATT and SNEGSKA (reference sequence). Trimming stripped 6 bases from V and 7 bases from J, with 15 bases between. CDR3 sequence (DNA): TGCAGTGCCAGCCCGGGCCCAGGGACCCAGTACTTC. This translates into CSASPGPGTQYF.

J is TRBJ1-1 and V is TRBV20-1; D is ambiguous. V was clipped by 3 bases and J by 8 bases, with 13 bases between them. Germline assignment: CDR1 DFQATT and CDR2 SNEGSKA (reference sequence). CDR3 length equals 12 residues. The DNA for the CDR3 is TGCAGTGCTAGCCTAGGGTTTGGGGAAGCTTTCTTT. Translation gives CSASLGFGEAFF.

This chain links TRBV12-5 with TRBJ1-5; D call uncertain. The CDR3 consists of 12 residues. Germline assignment: CDR1 LGHNT and CDR2 FRNRAP. The CDR3 is CASKWGHQPQHF. The DNA for the CDR3 is TGTGCCAGCAAGTGGGGTCATCAGCCCCAGCATTTT.

The rearrangement joins TRBV10-3 to TRBJ1-1, with D unclear. V lost 3 bases and J lost 0, with 17 bases in between. The CDR3 spans 17 residues. Germline V gene lookup returns CDR1 ENHRY and CDR2 SYGVKD. The CDR3 DNA follows: TGTGCCATCAGTGAAATGTCGACTTTAAGCATGAACACTGAAGCTTTCTTT. Protein: CAISEMSTLSMNTEAFF.

The gene calls are TRBV2 and TRBJ2-5; TRBD2 matches 7 bases. V shed 0 bases and J 2 bases; nucleotides not matched to a gene: 6. The CDR3 sequence is 16 residues long. In germline, CDR1 is SNHLY, CDR2 FYNNEI. The DNA for the CDR3 is TGTGCCAGCAGTGAAGCCAGCGGGAAAATTCAAGAGACCCAGTACTTC. Residues: CASSEASGKIQETQYF.

In its sample, this clonotype was seen a few times. The rearrangement uses TRBV30 and TRBJ2-1; D uncertain. The CDR3 is 13 amino acids. Germline values: CDR1 GTSNPN, CDR2 SVGIG (reference sequence). Trimming cost V 1 base and J 9 bases, with 13 bases left between them. CDR3 loop: CAWSDPGPTEQFF. In nucleotides, the CDR3 is TGTGCCTGGAGTGACCCCGGACCAACTGAGCAGTTCTTC.

The J gene is TRBJ2-6, the V gene TRBV7-9; no clear D. In germline, CDR1 is SEHNR, CDR2 FQNEAQ (reference sequence). V was shortened by 8 bases and J by 3 bases, with 11 bases between the two germline ends. This CDR3 comprises 14 residues. The CDR3 loop reads CASGNLGGANVLTF. DNA of the CDR3: TGTGCCAGCGGGAACTTAGGTGGGGCCAACGTCCTGACTTTC.

In its sample, this clonotype was seen a few times. The chain employs TRBV9 and TRBJ1-6; tentatively, D is TRBD1 (6 bases). The V gene's germline CDR1 is SGDLS and CDR2 YYNGEE. The CDR3 consists of 14 residues. V lost 4 bases to trimming and J lost 7 bases, with 12 bases between them. The chain's CDR3 is CASSPPGANSPLHF. The DNA for the CDR3 is TGTGCCAGCAGCCCTCCGGGGGCCAATTCACCCCTCCACTTT.

This chain connects TRBV7-9 to TRBJ2-1; 10 positions agree with TRBD2. The J call may be wrong; the DNA end is better matched by TRBJ2-5. This CDR3 is built from 14 residues. Germline values: CDR1 SEHNR, CDR2 FQNEAQ (reference sequence). The CDR3 DNA sequence: TGTGCCAGCAGCCCCCAGCGGGAGGGGGAGACCCAGTACTTC. It yields the protein CASSPQREGETQYF.

The chain carries TRBV7-9 and TRBJ1-6; TRBD1 is a possible D gene (5 bases). The germline V gene encodes CDR1 SEHNR and CDR2 FQNEAQ (reference sequence). V was trimmed by 4 bases and J by 8 bases, leaving 18 bases between them. The CDR3 length is 16 residues. CDR3 nucleotide sequence: TGTGCCAGCAGCTCGGCCGAATACAGGTTACATTCACCCCTCCACTTT. It is translated as CASSSAEYRLHSPLHF.

This clonotype was seen ten or more times. The J gene is TRBJ2-6, the V gene TRBV20-1; no clear D. Trimming took off 0 bases at V and 0 bases at J, with 3 bases between the two ends. This CDR3 has 14 residues. Germline CDR1 and CDR2: DFQATT and SNEGSKA (reference sequence). The CDR3 sequence is CSAREDSGANVLTF. The CDR3 region has the DNA TGCAGTGCTAGAGAGGACTCTGGGGCCAACGTCCTGACTTTC.

The chain links TRBV2 to TRBJ1-5; perhaps TRBD1 as D (6 bases). Germline CDR1 is SNHLY and CDR2 is FYNNEI. There are 14 residues in the CDR3. Trimming stripped 4 bases from V and 6 bases from J, with 13 bases between. The CDR3 loop is CASSAGTSGQPQHF. In nucleotides, the CDR3 is TGTGCCAGCAGTGCCGGGACATCCGGTCAGCCCCAGCATTTT.

The rearrangement joins TRBV7-4 to TRBJ1-1; D gene ambiguous. The V and J ends lost 2 bases and 2 bases respectively, with 12 bases between them. Germline CDR1 and CDR2: SGHVT and SQSDAQ. The CDR3 runs to 15 residues. CDR3 loop: CASSLFILGNTEAFF. The CDR3 nucleotides read TGTGCCAGCAGCTTATTTATCTTAGGAAACACTGAAGCTTTCTTT.